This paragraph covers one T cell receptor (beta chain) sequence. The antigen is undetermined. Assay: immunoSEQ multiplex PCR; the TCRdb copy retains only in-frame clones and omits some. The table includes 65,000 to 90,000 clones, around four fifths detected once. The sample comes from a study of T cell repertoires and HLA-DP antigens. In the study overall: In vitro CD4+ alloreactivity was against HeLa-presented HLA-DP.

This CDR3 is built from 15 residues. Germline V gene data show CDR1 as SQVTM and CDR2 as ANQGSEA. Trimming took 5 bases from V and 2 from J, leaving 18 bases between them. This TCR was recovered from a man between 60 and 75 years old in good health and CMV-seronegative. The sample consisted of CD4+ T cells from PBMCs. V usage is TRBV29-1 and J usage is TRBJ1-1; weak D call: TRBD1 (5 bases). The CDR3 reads CSVLHPGLGNTEAFF. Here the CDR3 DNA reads TGCAGCGTTCTTCACCCGGGGCTCGGAAACACTGAAGCTTTCTTT.